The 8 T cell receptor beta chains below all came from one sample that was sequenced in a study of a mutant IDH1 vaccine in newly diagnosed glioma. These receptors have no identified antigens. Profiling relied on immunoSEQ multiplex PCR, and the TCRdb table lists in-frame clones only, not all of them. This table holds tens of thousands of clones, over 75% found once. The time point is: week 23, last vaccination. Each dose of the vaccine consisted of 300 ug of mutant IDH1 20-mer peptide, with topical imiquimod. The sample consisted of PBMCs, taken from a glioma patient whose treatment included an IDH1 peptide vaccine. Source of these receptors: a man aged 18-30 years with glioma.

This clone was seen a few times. CDR3 in amino acids: CASSYFLGQPQHF. The CDR3, as DNA: TGTGCCAGCAGTTACTTCCTGGGTCAGCCCCAGCATTTT. V gene TRBV6-5 combines with J gene TRBJ1-5; no clear D. Germline loops: CDR1 MNHEY, CDR2 SVGAGI. This CDR3 region has 13 residues. The V gene lost 1 base and the J gene lost 6 bases, with 7 bases spanning the gap.

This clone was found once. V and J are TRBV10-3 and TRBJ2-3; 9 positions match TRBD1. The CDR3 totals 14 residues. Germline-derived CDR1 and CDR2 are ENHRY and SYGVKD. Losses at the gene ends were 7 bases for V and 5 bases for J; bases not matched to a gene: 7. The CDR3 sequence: CAINPGQGRDTQYF. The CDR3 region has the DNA TGTGCCATCAATCCGGGACAGGGCAGAGATACGCAGTATTTT.

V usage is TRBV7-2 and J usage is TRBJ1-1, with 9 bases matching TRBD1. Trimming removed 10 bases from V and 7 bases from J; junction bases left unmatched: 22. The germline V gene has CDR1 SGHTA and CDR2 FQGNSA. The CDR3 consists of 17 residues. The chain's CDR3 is CATIRDRDYQGYGEAFF. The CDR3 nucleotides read TGTGCCACCATAAGGGACAGGGATTACCAAGGATACGGTGAAGCTTTCTTT.

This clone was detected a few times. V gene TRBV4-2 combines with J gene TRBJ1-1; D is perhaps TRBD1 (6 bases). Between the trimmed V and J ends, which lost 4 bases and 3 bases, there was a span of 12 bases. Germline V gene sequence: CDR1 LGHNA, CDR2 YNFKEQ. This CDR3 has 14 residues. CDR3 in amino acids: CASSREGGDTEAFF. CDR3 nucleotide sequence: TGTGCCAGCAGCCGGGAAGGGGGGGACACTGAAGCTTTCTTT.

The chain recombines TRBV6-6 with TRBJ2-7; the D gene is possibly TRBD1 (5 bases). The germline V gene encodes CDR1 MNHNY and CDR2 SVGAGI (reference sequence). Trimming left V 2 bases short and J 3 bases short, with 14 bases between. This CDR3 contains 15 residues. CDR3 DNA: TGTGCCAGCAGTTACGGGCAGGGTCCCCTCTACGAGCAGTACTTC. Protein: CASSYGQGPLYEQYF.

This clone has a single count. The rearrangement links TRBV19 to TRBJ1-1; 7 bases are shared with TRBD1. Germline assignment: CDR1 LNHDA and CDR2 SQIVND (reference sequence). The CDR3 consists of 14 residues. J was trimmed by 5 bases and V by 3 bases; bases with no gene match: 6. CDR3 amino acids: CASSIKGAKTEAFF. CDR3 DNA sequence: TGTGCCAGTAGTATTAAGGGGGCGAAAACTGAAGCTTTCTTT.

For the CDR3, the DNA is TGTGCCAGCAGGACACAGGGGAGGGACACTGAAGCTTTCTTT. Translated: CASRTQGRDTEAFF. V usage is TRBV6-5 and J usage is TRBJ1-1; 7 bases align to TRBD1. CDR1 and CDR2 from the germline V gene are MNHEY and SVGAGI. V lost 6 bases, J lost 3 bases, and 7 bases stayed unmatched. CDR3 size: 14 residues.

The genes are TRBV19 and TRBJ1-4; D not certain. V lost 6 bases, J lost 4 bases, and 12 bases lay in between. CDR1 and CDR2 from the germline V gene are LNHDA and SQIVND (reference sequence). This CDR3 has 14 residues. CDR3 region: CASRDLYSNEKLFF. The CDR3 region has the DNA TGTGCCAGTAGGGACTTGTATAGTAATGAAAAACTGTTTTTT.